What follows are 9 T cell receptor beta chains derived from one specimen sequenced in a study of blood T cell repertoires in COVID-19. This table comes from immunoSEQ multiplex PCR, and its TCRdb copy is limited to in-frame clones, with some not included. The sample holds roughly 160,000 clones, roughly 88% seen once. Sample: peripheral blood. The receptors come from a man aged 18 to 30 with COVID-19, enrolled during active disease.

The chain links TRBV7-9 to TRBJ2-7, with a tentative D call TRBD1 (5 bases). Germline CDR1 SEHNR, CDR2 FQNEAQ (reference sequence). V was clipped by 5 bases and J by 2 bases, with 19 bases between them. The CDR3 loop spans 16 amino acids. The CDR3: CASSPTTAGNPYEQYF. The CDR3 nucleotides read TGTGCCAGCAGCCCCACGACAGCAGGGAATCCCTACGAGCAGTACTTC. The full variable domain, its missing parts supplied by reference TRBV7-9 and TRBJ2-7, is DTGVSQNPRHKITKRGQNVTFRCDPISEHNRLYWYRQTLGQGPEFLTYFQNEAQLEKSRLLSDRFSAERPKGSFSTLEIQRTEQGDSAMYLCASSPTTAGNPYEQYFGPGTRLTVT.

This clone has just a few counts. The genes are TRBV4-3 and TRBJ2-7; 9 nucleotides agree with TRBD2. The CDR3 has 15 residues. From germline, CDR1 is LGHNA and CDR2 YSLEER. V lost 1 base, J lost 7 bases, and 8 bases stayed unmatched. The CDR3 DNA follows: TGCGCCAGCAGCCAAGGGCCCGGGACTAGCTTTGAGCAGTACTTC. Protein sequence: CASSQGPGTSFEQYF.

The chain joins TRBV18 to TRBJ1-1; maybe TRBD1 (5 bases). The CDR3 extends over 13 amino acids. Germline lookup yields CDR1 KGHSH and CDR2 LQKENI. Trimming cost V 5 bases and J 8 bases, with 15 bases left between them. Here the CDR3 reads CASSGPRVSEAFF. CDR3 coding DNA: TGTGCCAGCTCAGGTCCCAGGGTTTCCGAAGCTTTCTTT.

The chain recombines TRBV5-4 with TRBJ2-2; D gene uncertain. V lost 2 bases, J lost 6 bases, and 11 bases lay in between. Germline CDR1 reads SGHNT; CDR2 reads YYREEE (reference sequence). The CDR3 runs to 14 residues. The CDR3 spells CASSFSAFAGELFF. The DNA for the CDR3 is TGTGCCAGCAGCTTCTCAGCGTTTGCCGGGGAGCTGTTTTTT.

The CDR3 region has the DNA TGTGCCAGCAGTTTCGACAGGGGAAAACTTTACTACAATGAGCAGTTCTTC. It specifies CASSFDRGKLYYNEQFF. This chain joins TRBV28 and TRBJ2-1; 8 positions agree with TRBD1. The V segment lost 3 bases and the J segment 3 bases; nucleotides outside the gene matches: 10. Germline V gene lookup returns CDR1 MDHEN and CDR2 SYDVKM. The CDR3 is 17 amino acids.

The V gene is TRBV4-2, the J gene TRBJ2-3, with 12 bases that match TRBD2. From germline, CDR1 is LGHNA and CDR2 YNFKEQ. J was trimmed by 2 bases and V by 0 bases; bases with no gene match: 6. The length of the CDR3 is 18 residues. CDR3 protein: CASSQDPGLAGPTDTQYF. In DNA form, the CDR3 reads TGTGCCAGCAGCCAAGATCCCGGACTAGCGGGACCCACAGATACGCAGTATTTT.

This clone was counted once. The chain uses TRBV19 and TRBJ2-6; weak D call: TRBD1 (7 bases). CDR3 length: 18 amino acids. Trimming took off 3 bases at V and 1 base at J, with 16 bases between the two ends. CDR1 LNHDA and CDR2 SQIVND come from the germline V gene (reference sequence). For the CDR3, the DNA is TGTGCCAGTAGTATTTTGCAGGGGGGCTATTCTGGGGCCAACGTCCTGACTTTC. It yields the protein CASSILQGGYSGANVLTF. Complete variable domain (other parts from reference TRBV19 and TRBJ2-6): DGGITQSPKYLFRKEGQNVTLSCEQNLNHDAMYWYRQDPGQGLRLIYYSQIVNDFQKGDIAEGYSVSREKKESFPLTVTSAQKNPTAFYLCASSILQGGYSGANVLTFGAGSRLTVL.

The V call is TRBV7-9, the J call TRBJ1-2, with 10 bases lining up with TRBD1. CDR3 length: 14 residues. Germline CDR1 and CDR2: SEHNR and FQNEAQ (reference sequence). V dropped 5 bases and J dropped 4; count of bases not matched to a gene: 4. DNA of the CDR3: TGTGCCAGCAGCACCGGGACAGGGGTCTATGGCTACACCTTC. This sequence encodes CASSTGTGVYGYTF. Complete variable domain (other parts from reference TRBV7-9 and TRBJ1-2): DTGVSQNPRHKITKRGQNVTFRCDPISEHNRLYWYRQTLGQGPEFLTYFQNEAQLEKSRLLSDRFSAERPKGSFSTLEIQRTEQGDSAMYLCASSTGTGVYGYTFGSGTRLTVV.

The chain is built from TRBV3-1 (or the pseudogene TRBV3-2) and TRBJ1-1, with D unresolved. Trimming removed 0 bases at V and 0 bases at J, with 14 bases between. CDR3 size: 17 residues. Germline lookup yields CDR1 LGHDT and CDR2 YNNKEL (reference sequence). The CDR3 region has the DNA TGTGCCAGCAGCCAAGATCCGGAGGTGAGGATGAACACTGAAGCTTTCTTT. Residues: CASSQDPEVRMNTEAFF.